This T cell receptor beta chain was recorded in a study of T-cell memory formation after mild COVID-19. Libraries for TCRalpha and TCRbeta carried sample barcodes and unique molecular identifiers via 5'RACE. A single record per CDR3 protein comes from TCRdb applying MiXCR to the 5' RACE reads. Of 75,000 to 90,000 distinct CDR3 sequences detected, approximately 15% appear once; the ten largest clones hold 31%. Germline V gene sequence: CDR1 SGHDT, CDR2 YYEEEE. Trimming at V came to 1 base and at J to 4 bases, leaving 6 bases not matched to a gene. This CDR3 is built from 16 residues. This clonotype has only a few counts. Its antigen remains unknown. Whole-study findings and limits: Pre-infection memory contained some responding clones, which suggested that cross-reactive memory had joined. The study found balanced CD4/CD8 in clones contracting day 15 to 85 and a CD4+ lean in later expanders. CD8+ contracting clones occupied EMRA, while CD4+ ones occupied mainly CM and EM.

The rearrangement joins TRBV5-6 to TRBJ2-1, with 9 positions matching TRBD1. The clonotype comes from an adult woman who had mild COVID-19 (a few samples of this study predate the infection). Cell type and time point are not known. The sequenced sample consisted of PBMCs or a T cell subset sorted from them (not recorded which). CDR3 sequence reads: CASSLSGTGSYNEQFF. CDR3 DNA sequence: TGTGCCAGCAGCTTGTCCGGGACAGGGTCTTACAATGAGCAGTTCTTC.